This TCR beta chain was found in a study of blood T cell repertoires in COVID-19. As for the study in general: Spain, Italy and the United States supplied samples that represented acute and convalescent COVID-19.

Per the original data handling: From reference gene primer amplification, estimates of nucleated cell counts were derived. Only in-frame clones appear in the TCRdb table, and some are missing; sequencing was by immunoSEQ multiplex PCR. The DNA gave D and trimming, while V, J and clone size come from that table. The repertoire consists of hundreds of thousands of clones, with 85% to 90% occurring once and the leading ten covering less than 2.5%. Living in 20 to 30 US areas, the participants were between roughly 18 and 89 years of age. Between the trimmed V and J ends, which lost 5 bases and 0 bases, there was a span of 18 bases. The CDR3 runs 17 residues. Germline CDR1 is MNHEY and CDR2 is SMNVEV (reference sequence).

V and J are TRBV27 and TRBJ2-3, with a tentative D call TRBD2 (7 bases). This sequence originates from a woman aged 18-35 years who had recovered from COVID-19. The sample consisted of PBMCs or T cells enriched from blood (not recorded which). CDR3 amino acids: CASSPLGGAVSTDTQYF. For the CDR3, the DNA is TGTGCCAGCAGTCCCTTGGGGGGGGCGGTAAGCACAGATACGCAGTATTTT.